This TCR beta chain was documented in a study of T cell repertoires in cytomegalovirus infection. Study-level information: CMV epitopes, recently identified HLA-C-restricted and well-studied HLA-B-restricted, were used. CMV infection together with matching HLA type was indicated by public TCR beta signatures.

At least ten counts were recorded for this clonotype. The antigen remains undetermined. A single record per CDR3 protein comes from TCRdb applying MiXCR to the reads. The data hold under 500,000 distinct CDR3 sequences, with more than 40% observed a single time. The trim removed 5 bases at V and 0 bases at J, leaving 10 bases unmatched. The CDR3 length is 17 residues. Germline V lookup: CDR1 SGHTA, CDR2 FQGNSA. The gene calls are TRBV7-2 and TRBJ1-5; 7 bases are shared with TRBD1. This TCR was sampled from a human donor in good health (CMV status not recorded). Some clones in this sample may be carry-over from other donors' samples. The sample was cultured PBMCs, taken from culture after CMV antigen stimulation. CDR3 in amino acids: CASSPVGTANSNQPQHF. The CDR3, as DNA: TGTGCCAGCAGCCCAGTGGGGACAGCGAATAGCAATCAGCCCCAGCATTTT.